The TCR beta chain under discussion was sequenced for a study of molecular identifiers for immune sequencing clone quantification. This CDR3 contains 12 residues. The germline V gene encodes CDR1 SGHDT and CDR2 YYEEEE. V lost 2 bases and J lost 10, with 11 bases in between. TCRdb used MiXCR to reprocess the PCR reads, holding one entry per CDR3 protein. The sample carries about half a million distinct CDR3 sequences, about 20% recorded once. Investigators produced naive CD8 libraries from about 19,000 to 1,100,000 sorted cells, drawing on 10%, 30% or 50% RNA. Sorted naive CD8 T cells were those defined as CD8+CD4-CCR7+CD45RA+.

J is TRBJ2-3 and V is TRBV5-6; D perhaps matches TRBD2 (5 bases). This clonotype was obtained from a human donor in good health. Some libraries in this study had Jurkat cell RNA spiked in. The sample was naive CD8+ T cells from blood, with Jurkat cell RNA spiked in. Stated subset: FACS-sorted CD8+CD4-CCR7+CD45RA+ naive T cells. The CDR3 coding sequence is TGTGCCAGCAGCTTTGGACTGGATGCGCAGTATTTT. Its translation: CASSFGLDAQYF.